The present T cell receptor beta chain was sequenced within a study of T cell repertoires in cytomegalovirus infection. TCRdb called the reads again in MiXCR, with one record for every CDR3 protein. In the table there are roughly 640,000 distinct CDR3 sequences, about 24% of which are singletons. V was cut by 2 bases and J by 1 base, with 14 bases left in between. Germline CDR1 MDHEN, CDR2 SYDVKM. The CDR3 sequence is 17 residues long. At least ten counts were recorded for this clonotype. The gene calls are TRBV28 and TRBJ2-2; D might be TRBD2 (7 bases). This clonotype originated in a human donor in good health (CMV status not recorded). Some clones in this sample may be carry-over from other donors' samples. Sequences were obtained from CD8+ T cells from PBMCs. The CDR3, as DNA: TGTGCCAGCAGTTTAGCCGGGGGGCTATGGAACACCGGGGAGCTGTTTTTT. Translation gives CASSLAGGLWNTGELFF.